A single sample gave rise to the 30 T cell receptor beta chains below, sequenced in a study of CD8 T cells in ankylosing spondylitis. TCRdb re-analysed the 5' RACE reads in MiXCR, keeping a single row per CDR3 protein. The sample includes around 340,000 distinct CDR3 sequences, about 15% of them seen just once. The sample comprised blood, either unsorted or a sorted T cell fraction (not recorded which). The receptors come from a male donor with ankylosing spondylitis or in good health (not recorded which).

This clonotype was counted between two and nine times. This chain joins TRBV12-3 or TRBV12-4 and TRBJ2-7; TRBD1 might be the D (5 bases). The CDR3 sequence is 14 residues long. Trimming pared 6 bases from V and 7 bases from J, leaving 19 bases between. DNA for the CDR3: TGTGCCAGCAGGGAACCGGGCTCGAAGGGGGAGCAGTACTTC. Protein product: CASREPGSKGEQYF.

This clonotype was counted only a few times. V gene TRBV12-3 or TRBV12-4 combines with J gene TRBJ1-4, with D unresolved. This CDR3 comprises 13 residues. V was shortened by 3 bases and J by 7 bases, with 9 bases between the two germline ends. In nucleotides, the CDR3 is TGTGCCAGCAGTTTCATTCTGGGTGAAAAACTGTTTTTT. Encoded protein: CASSFILGEKLFF.

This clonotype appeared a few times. The CDR3 protein is CSARDNRGATEAFF. The CDR3 DNA follows: TGCAGTGCTAGAGATAACAGGGGCGCCACTGAAGCTTTCTTT. The rearrangement uses TRBV20-1 and TRBJ1-1; 7 nucleotides match TRBD1. V trimming: 0 bases; J trimming: 4 bases; junction bases outside the gene matches: 5. The CDR3 loop spans 14 amino acids. In germline, CDR1 is DFQATT, CDR2 SNEGSKA (reference sequence).

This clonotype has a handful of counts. The CDR3 spells CASSLEGLVQREQFF. CDR3 DNA: TGCGCCAGCAGCTTGGAGGGACTGGTTCAGAGGGAGCAGTTCTTC. The rearrangement uses TRBV5-1 and TRBJ2-1, with D perhaps matching TRBD2 (6 bases). This CDR3 is built from 15 residues. Germline-derived CDR1 and CDR2 are SGHRS and YFSETQ. With 0 bases removed from V and 10 bases from J, the gap between germline ends came to 17 bases.

This CDR3 reads CSARVPWTSGFSPSYNEQFF. The CDR3 DNA follows: TGCAGTGCTAGAGTTCCTTGGACTAGCGGGTTCTCACCCTCCTACAATGAGCAGTTCTTC. The chain recombines TRBV20-1 with TRBJ2-1; 11 bases match TRBD2. The V segment lost 1 base and the J segment 0 bases; nucleotides outside the gene matches: 14. The CDR3 is 20 amino acids. Germline V gene data show CDR1 as DFQATT and CDR2 as SNEGSKA (reference sequence).

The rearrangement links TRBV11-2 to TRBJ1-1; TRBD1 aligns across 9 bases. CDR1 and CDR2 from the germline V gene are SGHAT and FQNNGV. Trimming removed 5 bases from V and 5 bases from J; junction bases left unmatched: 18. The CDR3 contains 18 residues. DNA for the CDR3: TGTGCCAGCAGCACAAGGAGGCGGGACAGGGCCCCCGGGACTGAAGCTTTCTTT. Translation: CASSTRRRDRAPGTEAFF.

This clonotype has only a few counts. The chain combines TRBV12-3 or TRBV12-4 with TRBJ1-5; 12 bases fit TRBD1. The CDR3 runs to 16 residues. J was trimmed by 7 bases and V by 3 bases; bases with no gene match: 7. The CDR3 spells CASSLGTGGFAQPQHF. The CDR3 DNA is TGTGCCAGCAGTTTGGGGACAGGGGGCTTCGCGCAGCCCCAGCATTTT.

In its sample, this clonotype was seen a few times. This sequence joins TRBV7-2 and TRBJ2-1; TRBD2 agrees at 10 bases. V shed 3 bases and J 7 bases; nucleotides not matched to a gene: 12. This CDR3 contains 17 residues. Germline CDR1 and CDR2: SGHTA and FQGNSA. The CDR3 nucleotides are TGTGCCAGCAGCTTGGGACTAGCGCCCGACGCCCTGAATGAGCAGTTCTTC. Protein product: CASSLGLAPDALNEQFF.

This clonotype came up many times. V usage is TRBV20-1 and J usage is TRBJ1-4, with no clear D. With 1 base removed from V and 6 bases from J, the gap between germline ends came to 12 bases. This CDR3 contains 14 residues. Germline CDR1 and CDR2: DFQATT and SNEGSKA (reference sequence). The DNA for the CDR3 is TGCAGTGCTAGAGTCGGCCCTACCTATGAAAAACTGTTTTTT. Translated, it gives CSARVGPTYEKLFF.

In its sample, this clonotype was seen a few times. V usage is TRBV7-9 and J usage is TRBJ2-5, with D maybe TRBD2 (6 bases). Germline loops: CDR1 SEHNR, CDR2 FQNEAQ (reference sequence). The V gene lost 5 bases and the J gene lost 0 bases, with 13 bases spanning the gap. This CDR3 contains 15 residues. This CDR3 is CASSPMGLNQETQYF. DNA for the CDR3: TGTGCCAGCAGCCCCATGGGACTCAACCAAGAGACCCAGTACTTC.

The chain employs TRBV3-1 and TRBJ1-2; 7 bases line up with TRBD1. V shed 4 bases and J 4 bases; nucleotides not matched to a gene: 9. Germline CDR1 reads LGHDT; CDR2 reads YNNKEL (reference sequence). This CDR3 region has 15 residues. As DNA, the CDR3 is TGTGCCAGCAGCCCGGAGGGACAGTTCGTCTATGGCTACACCTTC. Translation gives CASSPEGQFVYGYTF.

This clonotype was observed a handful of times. The CDR3 region is CASSLDPGLAGYEQYF. The CDR3 nucleotides are TGTGCCAGCAGCTTAGATCCGGGACTAGCGGGTTACGAGCAGTACTTC. This rearrangement joins TRBV7-2 to TRBJ2-7; 12 positions match TRBD2. This CDR3 is 16 amino acids long. The junction had 5 bases not matched to a gene; V was cut back by 1 base and J by 4 bases. Per germline, CDR1 SGHTA and CDR2 FQGNSA.

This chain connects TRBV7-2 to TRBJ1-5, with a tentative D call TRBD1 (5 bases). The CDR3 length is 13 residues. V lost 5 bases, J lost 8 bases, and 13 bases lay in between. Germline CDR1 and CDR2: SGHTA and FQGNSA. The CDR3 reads CASSRGGMEPQHF. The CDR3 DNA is TGTGCCAGCAGCCGGGGGGGTATGGAGCCCCAGCATTTT.

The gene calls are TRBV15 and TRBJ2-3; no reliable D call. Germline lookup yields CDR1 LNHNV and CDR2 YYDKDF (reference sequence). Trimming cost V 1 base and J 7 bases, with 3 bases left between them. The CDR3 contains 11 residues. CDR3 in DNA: TGTGCCACCAGCAGAGGCTATACGCAGTATTTT. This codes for CATSRGYTQYF.

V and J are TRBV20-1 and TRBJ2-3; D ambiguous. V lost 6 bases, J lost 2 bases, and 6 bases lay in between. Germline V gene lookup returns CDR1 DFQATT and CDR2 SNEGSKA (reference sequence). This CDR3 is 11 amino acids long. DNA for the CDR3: TGCAGTGCAGAGCACACAGATACGCAGTATTTT. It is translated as CSAEHTDTQYF.

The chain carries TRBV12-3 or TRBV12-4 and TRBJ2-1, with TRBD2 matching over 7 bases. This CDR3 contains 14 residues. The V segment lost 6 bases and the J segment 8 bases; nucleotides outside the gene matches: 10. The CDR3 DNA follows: TGTGCCAGCAGGCCCCGTGGCGGGAGCTATGAGCAGTTCTTC. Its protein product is CASRPRGGSYEQFF.

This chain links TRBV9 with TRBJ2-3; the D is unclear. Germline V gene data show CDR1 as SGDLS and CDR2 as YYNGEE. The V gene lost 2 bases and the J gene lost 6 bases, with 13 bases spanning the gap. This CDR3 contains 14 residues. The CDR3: CASSVDSEVDTQYF. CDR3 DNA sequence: TGTGCCAGCAGCGTCGACTCAGAGGTTGATACGCAGTATTTT. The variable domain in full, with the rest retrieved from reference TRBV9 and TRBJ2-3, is DSGVTQTPKHLITATGQRVTLRCSPRSGDLSVYWYQQSLDQGLQFLIQYYNGEERAKGNILERFSAQQFPDLHSELNLSSLELGDSALYFCASSVDSEVDTQYFGPGTRLTVL.

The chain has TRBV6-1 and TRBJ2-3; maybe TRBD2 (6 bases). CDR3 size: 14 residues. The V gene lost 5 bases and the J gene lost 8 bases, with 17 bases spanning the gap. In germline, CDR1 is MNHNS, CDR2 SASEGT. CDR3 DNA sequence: TGTGCCAGCAGTCCACCGTTCGGGACTCGTACGCAGTATTTT. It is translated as CASSPPFGTRTQYF.

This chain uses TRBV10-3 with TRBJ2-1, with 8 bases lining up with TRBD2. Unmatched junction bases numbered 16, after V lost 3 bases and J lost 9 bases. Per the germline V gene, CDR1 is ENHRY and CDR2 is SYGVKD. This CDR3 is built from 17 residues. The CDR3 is CAISDGAGGLVGVEQFF. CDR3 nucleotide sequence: TGTGCCATCAGTGATGGGGCGGGAGGTCTCGTGGGGGTTGAGCAGTTCTTC.

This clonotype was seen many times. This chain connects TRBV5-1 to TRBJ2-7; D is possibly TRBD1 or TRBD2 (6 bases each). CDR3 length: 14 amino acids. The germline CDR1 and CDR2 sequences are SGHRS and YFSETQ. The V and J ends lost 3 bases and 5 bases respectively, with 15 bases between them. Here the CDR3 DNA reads TGCGCCAGCAGCTGGGGGGCCCAACTAGACGAGCAGTACTTC. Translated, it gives CASSWGAQLDEQYF.

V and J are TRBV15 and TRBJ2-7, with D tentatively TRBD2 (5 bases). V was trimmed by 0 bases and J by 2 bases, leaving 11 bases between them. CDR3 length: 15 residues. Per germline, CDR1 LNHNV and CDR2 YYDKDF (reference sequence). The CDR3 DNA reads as TGTGCCACCAGCAGAGATCCGGGGATCCCCTACGAGCAGTACTTC. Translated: CATSRDPGIPYEQYF.

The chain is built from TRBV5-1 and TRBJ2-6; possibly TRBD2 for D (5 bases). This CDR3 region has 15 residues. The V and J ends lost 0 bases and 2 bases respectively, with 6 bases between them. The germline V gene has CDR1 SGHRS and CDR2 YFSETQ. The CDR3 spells CASSLDGAGANVLTF. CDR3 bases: TGCGCCAGCAGCTTGGACGGGGCTGGGGCCAACGTCCTGACTTTC.

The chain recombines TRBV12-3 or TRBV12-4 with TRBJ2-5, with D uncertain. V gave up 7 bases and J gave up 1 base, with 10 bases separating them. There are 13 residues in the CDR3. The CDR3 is CASNRASQETQYF. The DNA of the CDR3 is TGTGCCAGCAATAGGGCTAGCCAAGAGACCCAGTACTTC.

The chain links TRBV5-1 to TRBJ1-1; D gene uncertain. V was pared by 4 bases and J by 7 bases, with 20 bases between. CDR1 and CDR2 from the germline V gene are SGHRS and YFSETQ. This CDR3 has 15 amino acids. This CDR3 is CASSPDRDGGDEAFF. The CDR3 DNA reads TGCGCCAGCAGCCCGGACCGCGATGGCGGGGATGAAGCTTTCTTT.

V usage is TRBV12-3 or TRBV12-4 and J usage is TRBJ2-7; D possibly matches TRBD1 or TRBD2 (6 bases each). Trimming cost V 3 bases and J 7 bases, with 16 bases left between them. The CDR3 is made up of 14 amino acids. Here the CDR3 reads CASSFSAGQGEQYF. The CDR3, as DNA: TGTGCCAGCAGTTTTTCTGCGGGGCAGGGGGAGCAGTACTTC.

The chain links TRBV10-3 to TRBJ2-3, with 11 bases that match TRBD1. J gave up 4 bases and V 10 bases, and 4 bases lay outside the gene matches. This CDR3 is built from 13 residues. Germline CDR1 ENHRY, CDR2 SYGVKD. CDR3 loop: CATGQGEADTQYF. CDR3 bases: TGTGCCACGGGACAGGGGGAGGCAGATACGCAGTATTTT.

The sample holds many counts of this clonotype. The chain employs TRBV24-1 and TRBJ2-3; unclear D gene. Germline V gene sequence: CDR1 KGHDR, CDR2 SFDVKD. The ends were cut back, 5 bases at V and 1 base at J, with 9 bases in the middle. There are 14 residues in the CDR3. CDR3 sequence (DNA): TGTGCCACCAGTGCCCTGCCCGGCACAGATACGCAGTATTTT. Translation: CATSALPGTDTQYF.

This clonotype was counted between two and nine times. CDR3 bases: TGTGCCTGGAGTGTGGGCGGGGAGCTGTTTTTT. This sequence encodes CAWSVGGELFF. The chain combines TRBV30 with TRBJ2-2; D is undetermined. This CDR3 is built from 11 residues. Trimming shortened V by 0 bases and J by 7 bases, and 3 bases separated the two germline ends. Per germline, CDR1 GTSNPN and CDR2 SVGIG (reference sequence). Full variable domain (remainder filled in from reference TRBV30 and TRBJ2-2): SQTIHQWPATLVQPVGSPLSLECTVEGTSNPNLYWYRQAAGRGLQLLFYSVGIGQISSEVPQNLSASRPQDRQFILSSKKLLLSDSGFYLCAWSVGGELFFGEGSRLTVL.

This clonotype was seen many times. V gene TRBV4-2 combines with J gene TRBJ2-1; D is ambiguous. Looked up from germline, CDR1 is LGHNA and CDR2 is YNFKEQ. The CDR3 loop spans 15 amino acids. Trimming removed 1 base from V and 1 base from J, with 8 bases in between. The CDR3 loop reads CASSQAPLSYNEQFF. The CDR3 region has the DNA TGTGCCAGCAGCCAAGCCCCCTTGTCCTACAATGAGCAGTTCTTC.

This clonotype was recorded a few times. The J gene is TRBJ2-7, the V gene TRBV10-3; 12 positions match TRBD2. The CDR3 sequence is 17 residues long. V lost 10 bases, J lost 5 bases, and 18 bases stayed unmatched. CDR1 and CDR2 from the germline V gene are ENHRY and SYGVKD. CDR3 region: CATKTGTSGPSGNEQYF. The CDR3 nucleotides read TGTGCCACTAAAACCGGGACTAGCGGGCCCTCTGGGAACGAGCAGTACTTC.